This T cell receptor beta chain was obtained from a study of T cell changes during pregnancy in multiple sclerosis. V lost 0 bases and J lost 10, with 8 bases in between. Germline V gene data show CDR1 as SGHDT and CDR2 as YYEEEE. This CDR3 spans 12 amino acids. Sequencing used immunoSEQ multiplex PCR; TCRdb keeps in-frame clones, though not all of them. The table has approximately 32,000 clones, roughly 90% seen once. In its sample, this clone was seen many times. This sequence joins TRBV5-6 and TRBJ2-1, with unresolved D. This TCR was recovered from a female donor with multiple sclerosis, enrolled in a pregnancy study. This sample comprised CD8+ T cells from peripheral blood mononuclear cells, obtained in the first trimester of pregnancy. The CDR3 sequence: CASSLEQLEQFF. The CDR3 nucleotides read TGTGCCAGCAGCTTGGAGCAACTAGAGCAGTTCTTC.